This T cell receptor (beta chain) was retrieved from a study of post-analysis software for immune sequencing data. Study-wide context: Progressive-relapsing, secondary progressive and relapsing-remitting multiple sclerosis were among the disease courses included.

CDR1 is SGHRS, CDR2 YFSETQ, per germline. The V and J ends lost 0 bases and 4 bases respectively, with 22 bases between them. CDR3 length: 18 amino acids. This clonotype has just one count. The antigen remains undetermined. Presence of unique molecular identifiers characterized the TCR beta cDNA libraries. When 1 to 10 million T cells were used, they gave about 490,000 cDNA molecules. TCRdb itself ran the PCR reads through MiXCR, one entry per CDR3 protein. The sample carries under 900,000 distinct CDR3 sequences, 53% recorded once. Overall study results and limits: Patients had higher frequencies than controls of five TRBV segments, including TRBV5-6, TRBV5-1 and TRBV20-1.

This sequence joins TRBV5-1 and TRBJ1-1; D gene unclear. The source is a girl aged 5 to 17 with multiple sclerosis. Source material: blood. CDR3 DNA sequence: TGCGCCAGCAGCTTGGAAATTGGGCGGGCGCGGCTACTCACTGAAGCTTTCTTT. Protein product: CASSLEIGRARLLTEAFF.